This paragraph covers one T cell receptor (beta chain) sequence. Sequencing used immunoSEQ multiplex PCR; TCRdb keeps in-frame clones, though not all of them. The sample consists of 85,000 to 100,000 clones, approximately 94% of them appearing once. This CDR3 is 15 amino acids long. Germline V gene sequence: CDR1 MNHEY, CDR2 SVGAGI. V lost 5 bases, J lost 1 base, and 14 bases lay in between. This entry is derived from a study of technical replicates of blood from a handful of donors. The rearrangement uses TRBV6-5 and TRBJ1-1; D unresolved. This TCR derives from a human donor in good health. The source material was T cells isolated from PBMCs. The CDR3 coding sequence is TGTGCCAGCAGTGTCCCCCGGTCAGGGAACACTGAAGCTTTCTTT. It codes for CASSVPRSGNTEAFF.